The clone carrying this T cell receptor beta chain was counted at least ten times. Amplified TCR beta CDR3 regions derived from RNA transcripts. In the first-round RT-PCR of the TCR CDR3, the HTBI primer set was used. From the multiplex PCR reads, TCRdb called clonotypes with MiXCR, one entry per CDR3 protein. The sample includes under 350,000 distinct CDR3 sequences, about 25% seen only once; the top ten take more than 25%. The sample comes from a study of T cells in Graves' hyperthyroidism and ophthalmopathy. This TCR was sampled from a man aged 40-49 years with Graves' hyperthyroidism that later progressed to Graves' ophthalmopathy. What was sequenced was blood.

The CDR3 sequence: CASSDLLGLNGELFF. The DNA of the CDR3 is TGTGCCAGCAGTGACCTCCTGGGACTAAACGGGGAGCTGTTTTTT. The V call is TRBV6-1, the J call TRBJ2-2; 7 bases line up with TRBD2. Germline loops: CDR1 MNHNS, CDR2 SASEGT. With V trimmed by 3 bases and J by 7 bases, 8 bases remained unmatched. The CDR3 runs 15 residues.